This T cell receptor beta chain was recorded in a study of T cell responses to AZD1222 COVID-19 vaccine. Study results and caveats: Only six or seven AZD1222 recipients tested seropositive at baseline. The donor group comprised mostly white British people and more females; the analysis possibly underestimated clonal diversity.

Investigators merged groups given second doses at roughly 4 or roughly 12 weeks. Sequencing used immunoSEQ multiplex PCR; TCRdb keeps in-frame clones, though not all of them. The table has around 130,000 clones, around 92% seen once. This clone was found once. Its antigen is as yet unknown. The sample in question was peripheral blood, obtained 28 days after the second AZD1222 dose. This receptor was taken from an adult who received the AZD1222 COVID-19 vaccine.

CDR3 protein: CASSVRGVATEAFF. For the CDR3, the DNA is TGTGCCAGCAGCGTCCGGGGGGTGGCCACTGAAGCTTTCTTT. V and J are TRBV2 and TRBJ1-1; D possibly corresponds to TRBD1 (5 bases). V dropped 6 bases and J dropped 4 bases, with 15 bases sitting between them. Germline assignment: CDR1 SNHLY and CDR2 FYNNEI. The CDR3 has 14 amino acids.